What follows is one TCR beta chain and its context. This record belongs to a study of shared clonotypes between healthy human individuals. Generated by immunoSEQ multiplex PCR, the TCRdb table keeps only in-frame clones and is missing some. The table records roughly 2.5 million clones, around 94% of them present only once. CDR1 and CDR2 from the germline V gene are SGHKS and YYEKEE (reference sequence). The CDR3 totals 14 residues. V shed 1 base and J shed 1 base, with 7 bases lying between them. The clonotype comes from a man aged 18 to 35 in good health. Sequencing was done on a sample of naive CD4+ T cells sorted from blood. The subset is: CD45RA+ positively selected. The chain joins TRBV5-5 to TRBJ2-3, with a possible D match to TRBD2 (6 bases). This chain's CDR3 is CASSLSSGTDTQYF. CDR3 sequence (DNA): TGTGCCAGCAGCTTGTCTAGCGGCACAGATACGCAGTATTTT.